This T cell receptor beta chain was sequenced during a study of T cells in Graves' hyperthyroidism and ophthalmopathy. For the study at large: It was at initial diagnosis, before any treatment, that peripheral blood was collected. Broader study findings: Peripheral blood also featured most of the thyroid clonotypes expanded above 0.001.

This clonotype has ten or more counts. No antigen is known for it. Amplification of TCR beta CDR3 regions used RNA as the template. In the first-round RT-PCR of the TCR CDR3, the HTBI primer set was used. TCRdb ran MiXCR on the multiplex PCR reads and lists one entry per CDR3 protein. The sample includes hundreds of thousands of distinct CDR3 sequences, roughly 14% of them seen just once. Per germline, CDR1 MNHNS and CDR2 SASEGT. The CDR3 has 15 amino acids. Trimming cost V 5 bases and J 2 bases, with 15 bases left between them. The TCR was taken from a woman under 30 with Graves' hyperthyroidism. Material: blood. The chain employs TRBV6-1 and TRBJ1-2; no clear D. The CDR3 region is CASSYQSETNYGYTF. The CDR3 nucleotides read TGTGCCAGCAGTTATCAGTCCGAGACCAACTATGGCTACACCTTC.